Listed below are T cell receptor beta chains from one sample, sequenced in a study of identical twins. TCRdb fed the 5' RACE reads into MiXCR, producing one record per CDR3 protein. In the table there are around 530,000 distinct CDR3 sequences, 15% of which are singletons. This sample also appeared in a second study, on yellow fever vaccine responses in identical twins.

The source material was CD4+ T cells sorted from blood. Every receptor here comes from a woman aged 18-29 years in good health. The CDR3 runs from the conserved cysteine through the conserved F or W. D genes are given only for firm matches. Clone size is shown for a subset of rows, as once, few, many or a class of expanded clone.

J | D | size | V | DNA | CDR3
TRBJ2-1 | - | few | TRBV19 | TGTGCCAGTAGTGGGGCAGGGAGCAATGAGCAGTTCTTC | CASSGAGSNEQFF
TRBJ2-3 | TRBD1 | - | TRBV24-1 | TGTGCCACCAGTGACTCCGCACCGGGACAGGGGGGGGATACGCAGTATTTT | CATSDSAPGQGGDTQYF
TRBJ1-1 | - | - | TRBV5-1 | TGCGCCAGCAGCTTGGCTGGGGGGGACACTGAAGCTTTCTTT | CASSLAGGDTEAFF
TRBJ2-3 | - | few | TRBV5-1 | TGCGCCAGCAGCTTGGCAGGGGCTCCCACAGATACGCAGTATTTT | CASSLAGAPTDTQYF
TRBJ1-1 | - | - | TRBV29-1 | TGCAGCGTTTCGAGTGGGACTGAAGCTTTCTTT | CSVSSGTEAFF
TRBJ2-5 | TRBD2 | - | TRBV20-1 | TGCAGTGCTAGGGGGCGGGAGGTCCCCGAGACCCAGTACTTC | CSARGREVPETQYF
TRBJ2-7 | - | - | TRBV3-1 | TGTGCCAGCAGCCAAGTTCCGGACTACGAGCAGTACTTC | CASSQVPDYEQYF
TRBJ2-1 | - | - | TRBV14 | TGTGCCAGCAGCCCCCTTCTCGACGGCAATGAGCAGTTCTTC | CASSPLLDGNEQFF
TRBJ2-5 | - | few | TRBV5-4 | TGTGCCAGCAGCTTGGCCCAAGTGACCCAGTACTTC | CASSLAQVTQYF
TRBJ1-1 | - | few | TRBV10-3 | TGTGCCATCAGTATGACAGGATTTCCTAACACTGAAGCTTTCTTT | CAISMTGFPNTEAFF
TRBJ1-5 | - | many | TRBV12-3/TRBV12-4 | TGTGCCAGCAGCACAGAGGCAACGGGCAATCAGCCCCAGCATTTT | CASSTEATGNQPQHF
TRBJ1-6 | - | many | TRBV12-3/TRBV12-4 | TGTGCCAGCACAACCCGGCACAGCAATAATTCACCCCTCCACTTT | CASTTRHSNNSPLHF
TRBJ2-5 | - | few | TRBV20-1 | TGCAGTGCTATAACCTACCGGGCTCAAAAAGAGACCCAGTACTTC | CSAITYRAQKETQYF
TRBJ1-1 | TRBD1 | few | TRBV27 | TGTGCCAGCAGTTTCCGGACAGGGGAATTTGCTTTCTTT | CASSFRTGEFAFF
TRBJ1-1 | - | many | TRBV5-6 | TGTGCCAGCAGCTGGGGATCCTCGCAGAACACTGAAGCTTTCTTT | CASSWGSSQNTEAFF
TRBJ2-2 | TRBD1 | - | TRBV7-3 | TGTGCCAGCAGTTCTAGGGGGACAGGGTTCGCCGGGGAGCTGTTTTTT | CASSSRGTGFAGELFF
TRBJ1-2 | - | few | TRBV12-3/TRBV12-4 | TGTGCCAGCAGTAAACTTGGGGAGAAAGGCTACACCTTC | CASSKLGEKGYTF
TRBJ2-2 | - | - | TRBV5-5 | TGTGCCAGCAGCGGATACTGGGGACTTCTGAACACCGGGGAGCTGTTTTTT | CASSGYWGLLNTGELFF
TRBJ2-3 | - | few | TRBV28 | TGTGCCAGCGCTTTCCGGGGCTTCACAGATACGCAGTATTTT | CASAFRGFTDTQYF
TRBJ2-5 | TRBD2 | few | TRBV12-3/TRBV12-4 | TGTGCCAGCAGTTTGTTACTAGCGGGAGGTGAGACCCAGTACTTC | CASSLLLAGGETQYF
TRBJ2-7 | - | - | TRBV2 | TGTGCCAGCAGTGAAGCGTGGGGAACCTACGAGCAGTACTTC | CASSEAWGTYEQYF
TRBJ2-2 | TRBD1 | - | TRBV9 | TGTGCCAGCAGCGAGGGACAGGGAGCCGGGGAGCTGTTTTTT | CASSEGQGAGELFF
TRBJ2-3 | - | - | TRBV9 | TGTGCCAGCAGCGTAGATGGGTTTAGCACAGATACGCAGTATTTT | CASSVDGFSTDTQYF
TRBJ1-2 | - | - | TRBV28 | TGTGCCAGCAGCCGCCAACCCCTGACAGACGGCTATGGCTACACCTTC | CASSRQPLTDGYGYTF
TRBJ2-7 | TRBD2 | few | TRBV20-1 | TGCAGTGCTACCCCTTCGGGGGAGGGCCTTTACGAGCAGTACTTC | CSATPSGEGLYEQYF
TRBJ2-1 | TRBD2 | few | TRBV20-1 | TGCAGTGCTCCTAGCGGGGTTTACAATGAGCAGTTCTTC | CSAPSGVYNEQFF
TRBJ2-1 | - | many | TRBV12-3/TRBV12-4 | TGTGCCAGCAGATTTTCTGGGCGGGGGCACAATGAGCAGTTCTTC | CASRFSGRGHNEQFF
TRBJ1-2 | - | few | TRBV29-1 | TGCAGCGTTGAAGACCACGGTGGCTACACCTTC | CSVEDHGGYTF
TRBJ2-7 | - | few | TRBV4-2 | TGTGCCAGCAGCCAGGGGGTACGTGACAACTACGAGCAGTACTTC | CASSQGVRDNYEQYF
TRBJ1-2 | - | few | TRBV9 | TGTGCCAGCACCGAGGGTTTTTATGGCTACACCTTC | CASTEGFYGYTF
TRBJ1-2 | TRBD1 | - | TRBV9 | TGTGCCAGCAGCGTAGGCGGGACAGGGGGCGACTATAGCTATGGCTACACCTTC | CASSVGGTGGDYSYGYTF
TRBJ2-7 | - | - | TRBV24-1 | TGTGCCACCAGTGATTCAACAAGGAACCCCTACGAGCAGTACTTC | CATSDSTRNPYEQYF
TRBJ1-5 | - | few | TRBV19 | TGTGCCAGTAGTATAGTCCTGGGCAATCAGCCCCAGCATTTT | CASSIVLGNQPQHF
TRBJ1-1 | TRBD1 | few | TRBV29-1 | TGCAGCGCAAGACAGGGGAATGAAGCTTTCTTT | CSARQGNEAFF
TRBJ2-3 | TRBD2 | - | TRBV28 | TGTGCCAGCAGTACCGGACTAGCGGGAGATACGCAGTATTTT | CASSTGLAGDTQYF
TRBJ2-5 | TRBD1 | few | TRBV29-1 | TGCAGCGTTGACAGGGGGAGAGAGACCCAGTACTTC | CSVDRGRETQYF